This is a list of T cell receptor beta chains from one sample in a study of blood T cell repertoires in COVID-19. Only in-frame clones appear in the TCRdb table, and some are missing; sequencing was by immunoSEQ multiplex PCR. This repertoire shows 65,000 to 85,000 clones, around 81% found once; its top ten account for about 15%. The source material was peripheral blood. These receptors were taken from a human donor in a cohort sampled during active COVID-19. CDR3s include the opening cysteine and the closing phenylalanine or tryptophan. D genes are given only for firm matches. Some rows mark clone size as missing; the rest say once, few, many or name a class of expanded clone.

CDR3aa: CASSFVGGNSNQPQHF; CDR3nt: TGTGCCAGCAGCTTCGTGGGGGGTAATAGCAATCAGCCCCAGCATTTT; abundance: .; j_gene: TRBJ1-5; d_gene: .; v_gene: TRBV7-2
CDR3aa: CASSLRATGGRYEQYF; CDR3nt: TGTGCCAGCAGTTTAAGGGCCACAGGGGGCAGGTACGAGCAGTACTTC; abundance: .; j_gene: TRBJ2-7; d_gene: TRBD1; v_gene: TRBV28
CDR3aa: CASSSPTSQFPDTQYF; CDR3nt: TGTGCCAGCAGCTCCCCGACTAGTCAATTCCCAGATACGCAGTATTTT; abundance: .; j_gene: TRBJ2-3; d_gene: .; v_gene: TRBV6-2/TRBV6-3
CDR3aa: CASSLRGTPNEKLFF; CDR3nt: TGTGCCAGCAGTTTAAGGGGGACCCCTAATGAAAAACTGTTTTTT; abundance: .; j_gene: TRBJ1-4; d_gene: .; v_gene: TRBV27
CDR3aa: CASSLMGGPSSGANVLTF; CDR3nt: TGTGCCAGCAGCTTAATGGGGGGGCCCAGCTCTGGGGCCAACGTCCTGACTTTC; abundance: .; j_gene: TRBJ2-6; d_gene: .; v_gene: TRBV7-3
CDR3aa: CASSLQISNTEAFF; CDR3nt: TGTGCCAGCAGTCTACAGATTTCGAACACTGAAGCTTTCTTT; abundance: .; j_gene: TRBJ1-1; d_gene: .; v_gene: TRBV6-2/TRBV6-3
CDR3aa: CASSRDREKTDTQYF; CDR3nt: TGTGCCAGCAGCAGGGACAGGGAAAAGACAGATACGCAGTATTTT; abundance: .; j_gene: TRBJ2-3; d_gene: TRBD1; v_gene: TRBV5-4
CDR3aa: CASSLGGGGPGASPLHF; CDR3nt: TGCGCCAGCAGCTTGGGAGGGGGGGGGCCAGGAGCTTCACCCCTCCACTTT; abundance: .; j_gene: TRBJ1-6; d_gene: .; v_gene: TRBV5-1
CDR3aa: CASSPYDHYPYNEQFF; CDR3nt: TGTGCCAGCAGCCCCTACGATCATTACCCTTACAATGAGCAGTTCTTC; abundance: .; j_gene: TRBJ2-1; d_gene: .; v_gene: TRBV21-1
CDR3aa: CASSGGKLNTEAFF; CDR3nt: TGTGCCAGCAGTGGGGGGAAGCTGAACACTGAAGCTTTCTTT; abundance: .; j_gene: TRBJ1-1; d_gene: .; v_gene: TRBV3-1/TRBV3-2
CDR3aa: CASSELVDRGNQPQHF; CDR3nt: TGTGCCAGCAGTGAACTGGTAGATCGTGGCAATCAGCCCCAGCATTTT; abundance: .; j_gene: TRBJ1-5; d_gene: .; v_gene: TRBV6-1
CDR3aa: CAWSGGVHPYEQYF; CDR3nt: TGTGCCTGGAGTGGGGGAGTACACCCCTACGAGCAGTACTTC; abundance: .; j_gene: TRBJ2-7; d_gene: .; v_gene: TRBV30
CDR3aa: CAISAGVGEKLFF; CDR3nt: TGTGCCATCAGTGCGGGGGTGGGTGAAAAACTGTTTTTT; abundance: .; j_gene: TRBJ1-4; d_gene: .; v_gene: TRBV10-3
CDR3aa: CASRTSGGETQYF; CDR3nt: TGTGCCAGCAGGACTAGCGGGGGGGAGACCCAGTACTTC; abundance: .; j_gene: TRBJ2-5; d_gene: TRBD2; v_gene: TRBV2
CDR3aa: CASSLVAGAYNEQFF; CDR3nt: TGTGCCAGCAGCTTAGTAGCAGGGGCTTACAATGAGCAGTTCTTC; abundance: .; j_gene: TRBJ2-1; d_gene: .; v_gene: TRBV11-3
CDR3aa: CASSQTSGRGAGELFF; CDR3nt: TGTGCCAGCAGCCAGACTAGCGGGAGAGGGGCCGGGGAGCTGTTTTTT; abundance: few; j_gene: TRBJ2-2; d_gene: TRBD2; v_gene: TRBV7-9
CDR3aa: CAWSVGGLYGYTF; CDR3nt: TGTGCCTGGAGTGTGGGGGGGCTGTATGGCTACACCTTC; abundance: .; j_gene: TRBJ1-2; d_gene: .; v_gene: TRBV30